Presented here are 28 T cell receptor beta chains from one specimen sequenced in a study of blood T cell repertoires in COVID-19. Produced via immunoSEQ multiplex PCR; TCRdb's table is partial and in-frame only. The sample contains fewer than 250,000 clones, around 83% of which appear only once. Sequenced material: PBMCs or T cells enriched from blood (not recorded which). All receptors come from a woman aged 40 to 50 in a cohort exposed to, infected with or recovered from COVID-19 (not recorded which).

The rearrangement links TRBV6-2 or TRBV6-3 to TRBJ2-1, with 9 bases fitting TRBD1. Per the germline V gene, CDR1 is MNHEY and CDR2 is SVGEGT. The CDR3 covers 17 residues. The junction had 9 bases not matched to a gene; V was cut back by 4 bases and J by 2 bases. The DNA of the CDR3 is TGTGCCAGCAGTTTAAGGACCGACAGGGGGGCCTACAATGAGCAGTTCTTC. Its translation is CASSLRTDRGAYNEQFF.

The chain couples TRBV7-9 to TRBJ1-3; D is ambiguous. The CDR3 is made up of 15 amino acids. Looked up from germline, CDR1 is SEHNR and CDR2 is FQNEAQ (reference sequence). V gave up 2 bases and J gave up 4 bases, with 12 bases separating them. The chain's CDR3 is CASSLKEVSGNTIYF. In DNA, the CDR3 is TGTGCCAGCAGCTTAAAGGAGGTTTCAGGAAACACCATATATTTT. Using reference TRBV7-9 and TRBJ1-3 for the parts outside the CDR3, the full variable domain is DTGVSQNPRHKITKRGQNVTFRCDPISEHNRLYWYRQTLGQGPEFLTYFQNEAQLEKSRLLSDRFSAERPKGSFSTLEIQRTEQGDSAMYLCASSLKEVSGNTIYFGEGSWLTVV.

This clone was detected once. The chain links TRBV19 to TRBJ1-3; 8 bases match TRBD1. Germline CDR1 is LNHDA and CDR2 is SQIVND (reference sequence). Losses at the gene ends were 5 bases for V and 4 bases for J; bases not matched to a gene: 1. The CDR3 extends over 13 amino acids. The CDR3 DNA sequence: TGTGCCAGTAGTGGACAGGGAGGAAACACCATATATTTT. Amino acids: CASSGQGGNTIYF.

CDR3 bases: TGCGCCAGCAGCCAAGGCGGCAGGGTGGGCACTGAAGCTTTCTTT. Protein sequence: CASSQGGRVGTEAFF. This rearrangement joins TRBV4-3 to TRBJ1-1, with a weak D call TRBD1 (5 bases). This CDR3 is 15 amino acids long. Germline V gives CDR1 LGHNA, CDR2 YSLEER. Trimming shortened V by 1 base and J by 4 bases, and 13 bases separated the two germline ends.

The chain has TRBV5-1 and TRBJ1-1; D gene unclear. CDR1 is SGHRS and CDR2 is YFSETQ in the germline V gene. V dropped 0 bases and J dropped 0 bases, with 6 bases sitting between them. The CDR3 length is 14 residues. The CDR3 here is CASSLASVNTEAFF. Written as DNA, the CDR3 is TGCGCCAGCAGCTTGGCCAGCGTGAACACTGAAGCTTTCTTT. The complete variable domain, with remaining parts taken from reference TRBV5-1 and TRBJ1-1, reads KAGVTQTPRYLIKTRGQQVTLSCSPISGHRSVSWYQQTPGQGLQFLFEYFSETQRNKGNFPGRFSGRQFSNSRSEMNVSTLELGDSALYLCASSLASVNTEAFFGQGTRLTVV.

CDR3 bases: TGTGCCAGCAGCCCGCGGGACAGTGAAGCTTTCTTT. This encodes CASSPRDSEAFF. The J gene is TRBJ1-1, the V gene TRBV4-2, with 7 nucleotides matching TRBD1. Germline V lookup: CDR1 LGHNA, CDR2 YNFKEQ. The CDR3 is 12 amino acids. The V and J ends lost 4 bases and 7 bases, in that order; junction bases with no gene match: 3.

The chain links TRBV4-1 to TRBJ1-4; 7 positions agree with TRBD1. Germline V gene sequence: CDR1 MGHRA, CDR2 YSYEKL. The CDR3 length is 18 residues. With 3 bases clipped from V and 5 bases from J, the junction kept 15 bases outside the gene matches. CDR3 in DNA: TGCGCCAGCAGCCATCAAGAGGGGGCCGGGACCCGAAATGAAAAACTGTTTTTT. Residues: CASSHQEGAGTRNEKLFF.

The rearrangement joins TRBV7-9 to TRBJ2-2, with 14 bases aligning to TRBD2. The CDR3 length is 19 residues. In germline, CDR1 is SEHNR, CDR2 FQNEAQ (reference sequence). V dropped 5 bases and J dropped 3; count of bases not matched to a gene: 11. The chain's CDR3 is CASSPYPGLAGVDTGELFF. The CDR3 coding sequence is TGTGCCAGCAGCCCCTACCCGGGACTAGCGGGAGTGGACACCGGGGAGCTGTTTTTT.

This chain uses TRBV20-1 with TRBJ2-1; D remains unclear. V lost 3 bases, J lost 7 bases, and 4 bases lay in between. CDR3 length: 10 residues. The germline V gene has CDR1 DFQATT and CDR2 SNEGSKA (reference sequence). Here the CDR3 reads CSASRNEQFF. DNA of the CDR3: TGCAGTGCTAGTCGGAATGAGCAGTTCTTC.

The J gene is TRBJ1-2, the V gene TRBV27; a weak D match, TRBD1 (6 bases). V lost 6 bases to trimming and J lost 0 bases, with 20 bases between them. CDR1 and CDR2 from the germline V gene are MNHEY and SMNVEV (reference sequence). This CDR3 spans 17 amino acids. CDR3 in DNA: TGTGCCAGCAGCCCTTTGGGGGCCAGGCCCGCTAACTATGGCTACACCTTC. This gives the protein CASSPLGARPANYGYTF.

In DNA, the CDR3 is TGTGCCAGCAGCCCCCTAGCGGGAGGGATTGAGCAGTTCTTC. The encoded protein is CASSPLAGGIEQFF. This chain uses TRBV11-3 with TRBJ2-1; the match to TRBD2 covers 12 bases. The trim removed 5 bases at V and 9 bases at J, leaving 5 bases unmatched. Germline lookup yields CDR1 SGHNT and CDR2 YENEEA. The CDR3 runs to 14 residues.

V gene TRBV6-5 combines with J gene TRBJ1-2, with 7 positions matching TRBD1. J lost 4 bases, V lost 5 bases, and 7 bases had no gene match. The CDR3 spans 14 residues. Germline CDR1 MNHEY, CDR2 SVGAGI. CDR3 amino acids: CASSPAAGGYGYTF. In DNA, the CDR3 is TGTGCCAGCAGTCCGGCGGCAGGGGGCTATGGCTACACCTTC.

This clone was seen at least ten times. The chain couples TRBV28 to TRBJ2-3; 16 bases align to TRBD2. V gave up 5 bases and J gave up 3 bases; unmatched junction bases: 11. The CDR3 has 19 amino acids. CDR1 and CDR2 from the germline V gene are MDHEN and SYDVKM. Here the CDR3 reads CASSLGGLAGGPKTDTQYF. The CDR3 coding sequence is TGTGCCAGCAGTCTCGGGGGACTAGCGGGAGGGCCTAAGACAGATACGCAGTATTTT. The full variable domain, in which reference TRBV28 and TRBJ2-3 provide the parts outside the CDR3, is DVKVTQSSRYLVKRTGEKVFLECVQDMDHENMFWYRQDPGLGLRLIYFSYDVKMKEKGDIPEGYSVSREKKERFSLILESASTNQTSMYLCASSLGGLAGGPKTDTQYFGPGTRLTVL.

This chain joins TRBV6-5 and TRBJ1-5, with 8 bases matching TRBD1. Germline lookup yields CDR1 MNHEY and CDR2 SVGAGI. The CDR3 is 14 residues long. Trimming cost V 7 bases and J 6 bases; bases outside gene matches: 8. CDR3 in DNA: TGTGCCAGCACCGTTCAGGGGGCAGTTCAGCCCCAGCATTTT. Translation gives CASTVQGAVQPQHF.

V and J are TRBV29-1 and TRBJ2-1, with 8 positions matching TRBD2. The junction had 1 base not matched to a gene; V was cut back by 6 bases and J by 0 bases. Germline CDR1 is SQVTM and CDR2 is ANQGSEA. The CDR3 sequence is 13 residues long. The DNA of the CDR3 is TGCAGCGTCGCGGGGGGCTCCTACAATGAGCAGTTCTTC. This sequence encodes CSVAGGSYNEQFF.

The chain carries TRBV5-4 and TRBJ1-1, with D possibly being TRBD1 (5 bases). The germline V gene has CDR1 SGHNT and CDR2 YYREEE (reference sequence). This CDR3 has 12 residues. Trimming shortened V by 0 bases and J by 11 bases, and 11 bases separated the two germline ends. This CDR3 is CASSLAAGLAFF. Written as DNA, the CDR3 is TGTGCCAGCAGCTTGGCCGCAGGGCTGGCTTTCTTT.

The chain combines TRBV11-3 with TRBJ2-5; 13 bases map to TRBD2. Germline CDR1 is SGHNT and CDR2 is YENEEA. The CDR3 covers 15 residues. Trimming took 2 bases from V and 8 from J; bases not matched to a gene: 5. CDR3 residues: CASSLPGLAGVTQYF. In nucleotides, the CDR3 is TGTGCCAGCAGCTTACCAGGACTAGCGGGGGTTACCCAGTACTTC.

V and J are TRBV7-2 and TRBJ1-1; D call uncertain. CDR3 length equals 15 residues. The V end lost 1 base, the J end lost 0 bases, and 9 bases lay between the germline ends. Germline assignment: CDR1 SGHTA and CDR2 FQGNSA. Here the CDR3 DNA reads TGTGCCAGCAGCTTAGGATTGGGCCTGAACACTGAAGCTTTCTTT. This encodes CASSLGLGLNTEAFF. The full variable domain, in which reference TRBV7-2 and TRBJ1-1 provide the parts outside the CDR3, is GAGVSQSPSNKVTEKGKDVELRCDPISGHTALYWYRQSLGQGLEFLIYFQGNSAPDKSGLPSDRFSAERTGGSVSTLTIQRTQQEDSAVYLCASSLGLGLNTEAFFGQGTRLTVV.

The chain uses TRBV4-3 and TRBJ2-2, with 7 bases fitting TRBD2. V gave up 4 bases and J gave up 4 bases; unmatched junction bases: 6. The CDR3 is 15 amino acids. Looked up from germline, CDR1 is LGHNA and CDR2 is YSLEER. CDR3 loop: CASSPRTRGTGELFF. The CDR3 DNA is TGCGCCAGCAGCCCTCGGACTAGAGGCACCGGGGAGCTGTTTTTT.

This clone was observed a single time. V gene TRBV5-1 combines with J gene TRBJ2-7; TRBD1 matches 10 bases. Germline trimming cut 5 bases from V and 6 bases from J; bases unmatched to any gene: 5. Germline CDR1 is SGHRS and CDR2 is YFSETQ. This CDR3 is 13 amino acids long. The CDR3 is CASSVTGGGEQYF. CDR3 sequence (DNA): TGCGCCAGCAGTGTGACAGGGGGCGGCGAGCAGTACTTC. Full variable domain (remainder filled in from reference TRBV5-1 and TRBJ2-7): KAGVTQTPRYLIKTRGQQVTLSCSPISGHRSVSWYQQTPGQGLQFLFEYFSETQRNKGNFPGRFSGRQFSNSRSEMNVSTLELGDSALYLCASSVTGGGEQYFGPGTRLTVT.

The genes are TRBV19 and TRBJ2-1; D unresolved. Germline V CDR1 and CDR2: LNHDA, SQIVND (reference sequence). The CDR3 has 12 amino acids. Trimming stripped 10 bases from V and 5 bases from J, with 12 bases between. The CDR3 spells CATSWPDNEQFF. CDR3 DNA sequence: TGTGCCACCTCCTGGCCAGACAATGAGCAGTTCTTC.

This clone was recorded once. Other DNA sequences in the same sample also yield this CDR3. The chain uses TRBV10-3 and TRBJ1-2, with D tentatively TRBD1 (6 bases). There are 12 residues in the CDR3. Trimming took off 7 bases at V and 1 base at J, with 7 bases between the two ends. CDR1 and CDR2 from the germline V gene are ENHRY and SYGVKD. The CDR3 loop is CAITDSNYGYTF. The CDR3 region has the DNA TGTGCCATCACGGACAGTAACTATGGCTACACCTTC.

As regards this clone: The sample contains more than one DNA sequence encoding this CDR3. The chain combines TRBV9 with TRBJ2-1; 11 positions agree with TRBD2. The CDR3 is 15 residues long. Trimming removed 0 bases from V and 4 bases from J; junction bases left unmatched: 0. Germline V gene sequence: CDR1 SGDLS, CDR2 YYNGEE. CDR3 nucleotides: TGTGCCAGCAGCGTAGGACTAGCGGGATACAATGAGCAGTTCTTC. Translating gives CASSVGLAGYNEQFF.

There are many counts of this clone. This sequence joins TRBV5-1 and TRBJ1-6, with 9 bases fitting TRBD1. Trimming took 0 bases from V and 10 from J; bases not matched to a gene: 5. Germline CDR1 reads SGHRS; CDR2 reads YFSETQ. The CDR3 has 15 residues. The CDR3 region has the DNA TGCGCCAGCAGCTTGGCCTGGGACAGGGACTCACCCCTCCACTTT. Protein sequence: CASSLAWDRDSPLHF.

The chain employs TRBV19 and TRBJ1-5; D is perhaps TRBD1 (6 bases). The V gene lost 6 bases and the J gene lost 4 bases, with 16 bases spanning the gap. CDR1 is LNHDA, CDR2 SQIVND, per germline (reference sequence). The CDR3 has 15 amino acids. The CDR3 here is CASSYSGQPNQPQHF. CDR3 DNA sequence: TGTGCCAGTAGCTACTCTGGACAGCCGAATCAGCCCCAGCATTTT.

V is TRBV29-1 and J is TRBJ1-3; tentative D call: TRBD1 (5 bases). Trimming pared 5 bases from V and 0 bases from J, leaving 8 bases between. Germline V gene sequence: CDR1 SQVTM, CDR2 ANQGSEA. The CDR3 runs 13 residues. In DNA form, the CDR3 reads TGCAGCGTTTTGACAGCCTCTGGAAACACCATATATTTT. Translating gives CSVLTASGNTIYF.

This chain connects TRBV7-6 to TRBJ2-1; 8 bases are a match to TRBD2. V lost 4 bases and J lost 10; bases outside the gene matches: 9. Germline V gives CDR1 SGHVS, CDR2 FNYEAQ. The CDR3 extends over 14 amino acids. The CDR3 reads CASSYRTSQGEQFF. The CDR3 DNA is TGTGCCAGCAGCTATAGGACTAGCCAGGGGGAGCAGTTCTTC.

This clone was seen a handful of times. This chain uses TRBV27 with TRBJ1-1; D is perhaps TRBD1 (5 bases). The V end lost 6 bases, the J end lost 0 bases, and 23 bases lay between the germline ends. The CDR3 length is 18 residues. Per germline, CDR1 MNHEY and CDR2 SMNVEV (reference sequence). The CDR3 spells CASSYPSDSYFMNTEAFF. CDR3 sequence (DNA): TGTGCCAGCAGCTACCCTTCCGACAGTTACTTCATGAACACTGAAGCTTTCTTT.